The T cell receptor (beta chain) described here comes from a study of cytomegalovirus exposure and HLA in healthy donors. This CDR3 is built from 14 residues. V lost 5 bases, J lost 6 bases, and 7 bases stayed unmatched. Germline V CDR1 and CDR2: SGHAT, FQNNGV. The primer mix had 60 Vbeta and 13 Jbeta primers. Clones were sequenced by immunoSEQ multiplex PCR, and TCRdb holds only the in-frame ones, with some missing. The sample yields some 180,000 clones, just over 75% seen once. This chain joins TRBV11-2 and TRBJ2-3; 8 bases agree with TRBD2. The sequencing input was PBMCs. This receptor was taken from a woman aged 60-75 years in good health and CMV-seropositive. CDR3 DNA sequence: TGTGCCAGCAGCGCCGGGGGGGGGCAGGATACGCAGTATTTT. Its translation is CASSAGGGQDTQYF. Drawing the rest from reference TRBV11-2 and TRBJ2-3, the complete variable domain is EAGVAQSPRYKIIEKRQSVAFWCNPISGHATLYWYQQILGQGPKLLIQFQNNGVVDDSQLPKDRFSAERLKGVDSTLKIQPAKLEDSAVYLCASSAGGGQDTQYFGPGTRLTVL.